This T cell receptor (beta chain) was identified during a study of blood T cells in healthy people across ages. Study-wide context: Per two T cells, template switching captured roughly one barcoded beta molecule.

Study-wide points: Investigators treated diversity estimates from one million T cells as underestimates.

Between the trimmed V and J ends, which lost 7 bases and 0 bases, there was a span of 6 bases. CDR1 and CDR2 (germline): MNHNY, SVGAGI (reference sequence). There are 12 residues in the CDR3. A sample-barcoded 5' primer and a J-beta primer mix were used in a second PCR of about 6 to 11 cycles. Each cDNA molecule was tagged by a template-switch adaptor with 12 random nucleotides. Each CDR3 protein gets one entry after TCRdb re-called the 5' RACE reads with MiXCR. Of 1.5 million or so distinct CDR3 sequences in the sample, 35% to 45% were seen once. On this clonotype itself: Its antigen is not known. A much larger clone differs from this one at a single base, so this may be a read error.

Sequencing was carried out using blood. The receptor's source is a young woman in good health. The rearrangement joins TRBV6-6 to TRBJ1-1; no definite D call. CDR3 loop: CASTQMNTEAFF. The CDR3 DNA sequence: TGTGCCAGCACCCAGATGAACACTGAAGCTTTCTTT.